This T cell receptor beta chain was retrieved from a study of blood T cells in healthy people across ages. Together with a sample-barcoded 5' primer, a J-beta primer mix was included in a second PCR lasting about 7 to 12 cycles. Using its own MiXCR run on the 5' RACE reads, TCRdb lists one record per CDR3 protein. The sample has fewer than 800,000 distinct CDR3 sequences, around a fifth seen once; the top ten hold roughly 3.9%. Total RNA was isolated from each sample in quantities of at least 5.5 micrograms. Germline V gene lookup returns CDR1 SGHTA and CDR2 FQGTGA. The CDR3 is made up of 13 amino acids. V lost 1 base, J lost 1 base, and 2 bases lay in between.

The sequencing input was blood. This chain connects TRBV7-3 to TRBJ2-1; D is undetermined. The receptor was derived from a man aged 65 to 79 in good health. The CDR3: CASSLMSYNEQFF. The CDR3 region has the DNA TGTGCCAGCAGCTTAATGTCCTACAATGAGCAGTTCTTC.